This is a list of T cell receptor beta chains from one sample in a study of blood T cell repertoires in COVID-19. Here immunoSEQ multiplex PCR was the method, and the copy in TCRdb shows in-frame clones only, minus some. The repertoire consists of about 81,000 clones, with roughly 90% occurring once and the leading ten covering approximately 7.3%. Material: peripheral blood. The receptors derive from a man in his sixties or seventies with acute or convalescent COVID-19. Each CDR3 is given with its conserved first and last residue. The order of the fields is clone size, J gene, V gene, D gene, CDR3 protein, CDR3 DNA. A D gene is named only where the DNA matches it firmly. Size tells how often a clone was seen (once, few, many) or the class of an expanded clone, and some rows leave it out.

NA TRBJ1-4 TRBV6-1 NA CASSEVGPAAAEKLFF TGTGCCAGCAGTGAAGTGGGGCCAGCCGCGGCTGAAAAACTGTTTTTT
NA TRBJ2-3 TRBV7-3 TRBD2 CASSLMAGGSTDTQYF TGTGCCAGCAGCTTAATGGCGGGGGGGAGCACAGATACGCAGTATTTT
once TRBJ1-3 TRBV6-5 NA CASSKPGTGNTIYF TGTGCCAGCAGTAAACCGGGAACTGGAAACACCATATATTTT
once TRBJ1-5 TRBV10-3 TRBD1 CAISGQGGQPQHF TGTGCCATCAGTGGACAGGGAGGTCAGCCCCAGCATTTT
NA TRBJ2-1 TRBV7-2 NA CASSSGWGEQFF TGTGCCAGCAGCTCAGGGTGGGGTGAGCAGTTCTTC
NA TRBJ1-1 TRBV14 NA CASSSIGGENTEAFF TGTGCCAGCAGCTCCATCGGGGGAGAGAACACTGAAGCTTTCTTT
NA TRBJ2-1 TRBV5-1 TRBD2 CASSRTSQYNEQFF TGCGCCAGCAGCAGGACTAGCCAATACAATGAGCAGTTCTTC
NA TRBJ2-7 TRBV27 NA CASSYKLSSYEQYF TGTGCCAGCAGTTACAAGTTAAGCTCCTACGAGCAGTACTTC
NA TRBJ2-2 TRBV10-3 TRBD1 CAAHRTGGNTGELFF TGTGCCGCCCACAGGACAGGGGGCAACACCGGGGAGCTGTTTTTT
NA TRBJ2-7 TRBV28 TRBD2 CASSPPRGPLAGGPSEQYF TGTGCCAGCAGTCCCCCGAGGGGGCCCCTAGCGGGAGGGCCCAGCGAGCAGTACTTC
NA TRBJ2-7 TRBV5-1 TRBD2 CASSWGDGRSYEQYF TGCGCCAGCAGCTGGGGCGACGGGAGGTCCTACGAGCAGTACTTC